This section outlines one TCR beta chain sequence together with its context. The CDR3 spans 15 residues. V trimming: 5 bases; J trimming: 5 bases; junction bases outside the gene matches: 7. Germline CDR1 and CDR2: MNHEY and SMNVEV (reference sequence). These data come from a study of shared T cell receptors in the human thymus. Repertoires were generated with immunoSEQ multiplex PCR, while TCRdb's copy carries only in-frame clones and drops some. The table lists over 450,000 clones, approximately 78% of them singletons, with more than 0.01% in the top ten. This sample was shared with a second study, whose subject was human thymus T cells.

The chain is built from TRBV27 and TRBJ2-1, with 9 bases fitting TRBD2. The receptor's source is a boy under two years old with a congenital heart defect. The sample was thymocytes. The DNA of the CDR3 is TGTGCCAGCAGTCCCCGGACTAGCGCCGACAATGAGCAGTTCTTC. Translation: CASSPRTSADNEQFF.